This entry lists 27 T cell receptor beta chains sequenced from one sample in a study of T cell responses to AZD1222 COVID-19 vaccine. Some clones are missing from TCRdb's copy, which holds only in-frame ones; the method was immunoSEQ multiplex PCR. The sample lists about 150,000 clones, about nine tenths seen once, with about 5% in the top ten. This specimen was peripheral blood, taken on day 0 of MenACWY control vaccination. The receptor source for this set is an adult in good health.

CDR3 sequence (DNA): TGTGCCAGCAGCTACGACGGGGGACTTAACAATGAGCAGTTCTTC. It codes for CASSYDGGLNNEQFF. The chain combines TRBV5-6 with TRBJ2-1; a possible D gene is TRBD2 (6 bases). In germline, CDR1 is SGHDT, CDR2 YYEEEE. The CDR3 length is 15 residues. The V gene lost 3 bases and the J gene lost 5 bases, with 15 bases spanning the gap.

This CDR3 is CASSPRLQGYGANVLTF. CDR3 DNA: TGTGCCAGCAGTCCGAGATTACAGGGGTATGGGGCCAACGTCCTGACTTTC. This chain connects TRBV4-2 to TRBJ2-6, with TRBD1 identical over 7 bases. The V segment lost 6 bases and the J segment 3 bases; nucleotides outside the gene matches: 11. Germline CDR1 LGHNA, CDR2 YNFKEQ. CDR3 length equals 17 residues.

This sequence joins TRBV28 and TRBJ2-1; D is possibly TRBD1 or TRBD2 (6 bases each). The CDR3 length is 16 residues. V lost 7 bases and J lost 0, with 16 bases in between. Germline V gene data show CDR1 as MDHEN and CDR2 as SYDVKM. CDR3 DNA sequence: TGTGCCAGCAAGGAACAGGGACTCAGCTCCTACAATGAGCAGTTCTTC. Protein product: CASKEQGLSSYNEQFF. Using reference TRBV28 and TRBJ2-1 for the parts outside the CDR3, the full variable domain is DVKVTQSSRYLVKRTGEKVFLECVQDMDHENMFWYRQDPGLGLRLIYFSYDVKMKEKGDIPEGYSVSREKKERFSLILESASTNQTSMYLCASKEQGLSSYNEQFFGPGTRLTVL.

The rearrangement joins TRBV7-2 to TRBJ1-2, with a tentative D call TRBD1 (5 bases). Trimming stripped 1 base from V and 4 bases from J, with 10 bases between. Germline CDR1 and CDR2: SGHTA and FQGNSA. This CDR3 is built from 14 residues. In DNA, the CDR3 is TGTGCCAGCAGCTTAGGAGGGACGGCCTATGGCTACACCTTC. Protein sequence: CASSLGGTAYGYTF.

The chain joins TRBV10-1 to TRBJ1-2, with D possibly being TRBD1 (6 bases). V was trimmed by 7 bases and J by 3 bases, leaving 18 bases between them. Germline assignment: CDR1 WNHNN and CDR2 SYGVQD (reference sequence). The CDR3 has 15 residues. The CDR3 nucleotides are TGCGCCAGCAATTTTACAGGGCCCCCCGACTATGGCTACACCTTC. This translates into CASNFTGPPDYGYTF.

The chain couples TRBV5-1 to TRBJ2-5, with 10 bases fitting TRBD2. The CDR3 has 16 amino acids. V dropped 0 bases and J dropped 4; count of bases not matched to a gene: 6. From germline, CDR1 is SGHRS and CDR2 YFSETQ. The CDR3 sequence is CASSLVGAGGRETQYF. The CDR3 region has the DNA TGCGCCAGCAGCTTGGTTGGAGCGGGGGGGCGAGAGACCCAGTACTTC.

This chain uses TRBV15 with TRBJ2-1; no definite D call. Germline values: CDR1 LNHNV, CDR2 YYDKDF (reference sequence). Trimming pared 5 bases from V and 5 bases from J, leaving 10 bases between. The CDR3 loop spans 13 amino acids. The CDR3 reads CATSLQFHNEQFF. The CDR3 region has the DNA TGTGCCACCAGCTTACAGTTCCACAATGAGCAGTTCTTC.

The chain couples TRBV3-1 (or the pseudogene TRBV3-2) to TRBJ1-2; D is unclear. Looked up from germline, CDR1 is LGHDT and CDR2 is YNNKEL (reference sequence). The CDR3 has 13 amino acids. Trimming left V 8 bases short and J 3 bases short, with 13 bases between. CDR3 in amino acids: CASAQDGYYGYTF. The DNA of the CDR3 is TGTGCCAGCGCCCAGGACGGCTACTATGGCTACACCTTC.

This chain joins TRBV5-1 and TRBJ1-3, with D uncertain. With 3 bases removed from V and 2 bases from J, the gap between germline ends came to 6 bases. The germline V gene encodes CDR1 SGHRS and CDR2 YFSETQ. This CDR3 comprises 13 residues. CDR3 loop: CASSSEPGNTIYF. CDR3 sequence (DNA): TGCGCCAGCAGCTCCGAACCTGGAAACACCATATATTTT.

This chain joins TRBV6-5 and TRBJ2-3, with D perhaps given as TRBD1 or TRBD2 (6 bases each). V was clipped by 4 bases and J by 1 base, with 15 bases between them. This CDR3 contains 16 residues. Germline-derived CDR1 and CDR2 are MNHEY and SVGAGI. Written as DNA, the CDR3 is TGTGCCAGCAGTTGGGGGGCCCGCGGGGGCACAGATACGCAGTATTTT. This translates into CASSWGARGGTDTQYF.

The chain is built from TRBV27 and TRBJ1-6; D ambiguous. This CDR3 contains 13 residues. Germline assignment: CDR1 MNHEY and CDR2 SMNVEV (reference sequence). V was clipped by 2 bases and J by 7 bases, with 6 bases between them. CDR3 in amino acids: CASSLRENSPLHF. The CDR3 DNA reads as TGTGCCAGCAGTTTAAGGGAGAATTCACCCCTCCACTTT.

The CDR3 DNA reads as TGTGCCAGCAGTTTACACTACAGCTCTGAACTATCCTATGGCTACACCTTC. Residues: CASSLHYSSELSYGYTF. This chain connects TRBV27 to TRBJ1-2; no reliable D call. The CDR3 runs to 17 residues. Germline CDR1 is MNHEY and CDR2 is SMNVEV (reference sequence). Trimming shortened V by 2 bases and J by 4 bases, and 20 bases separated the two germline ends.

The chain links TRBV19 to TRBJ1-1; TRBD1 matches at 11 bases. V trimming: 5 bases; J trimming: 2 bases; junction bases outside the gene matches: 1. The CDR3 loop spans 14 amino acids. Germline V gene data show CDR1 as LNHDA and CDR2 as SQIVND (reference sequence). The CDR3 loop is CASSGQGANTEAFF. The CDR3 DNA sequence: TGTGCCAGTAGTGGACAGGGGGCAAACACTGAAGCTTTCTTT.

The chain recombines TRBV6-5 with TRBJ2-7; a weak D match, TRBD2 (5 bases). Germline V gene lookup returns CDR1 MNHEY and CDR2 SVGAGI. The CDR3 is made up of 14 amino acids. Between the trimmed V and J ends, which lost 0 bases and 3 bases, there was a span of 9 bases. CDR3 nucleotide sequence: TGTGCCAGCAGTTACTCTGGGAGAGTCTACGAGCAGTACTTC. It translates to CASSYSGRVYEQYF.

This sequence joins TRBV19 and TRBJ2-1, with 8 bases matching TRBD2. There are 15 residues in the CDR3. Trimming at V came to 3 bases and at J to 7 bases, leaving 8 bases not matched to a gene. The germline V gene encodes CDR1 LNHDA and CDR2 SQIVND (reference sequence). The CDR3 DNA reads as TGTGCCAGTAGTATGGAGACTAGCGCTTGGAATGAGCAGTTCTTC. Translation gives CASSMETSAWNEQFF.

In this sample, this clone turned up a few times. The CDR3 loop reads CASRASGTGGPGELFF. The CDR3 region has the DNA TGCGCCAGCAGGGCCTCCGGGACAGGGGGTCCCGGGGAGCTGTTTTTT. The rearrangement uses TRBV10-2 and TRBJ2-2; 11 nucleotides line up with TRBD1. This CDR3 spans 16 amino acids. V gave up 6 bases and J gave up 6 bases; unmatched junction bases: 9. In germline, CDR1 is WSHSY, CDR2 SAAADI.

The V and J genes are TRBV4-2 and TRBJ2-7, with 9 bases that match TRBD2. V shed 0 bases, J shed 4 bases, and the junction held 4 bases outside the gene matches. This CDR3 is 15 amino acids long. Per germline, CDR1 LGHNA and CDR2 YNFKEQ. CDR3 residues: CASSQDERGAYEQYV. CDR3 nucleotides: TGTGCCAGCAGCCAAGATGAGCGGGGGGCTTACGAGCAGTACGTC.

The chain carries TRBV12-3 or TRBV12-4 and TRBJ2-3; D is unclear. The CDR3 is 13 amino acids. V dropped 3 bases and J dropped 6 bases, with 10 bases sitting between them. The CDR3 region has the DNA TGTGCCAGCAGTTTCGTTATTCCCGATACGCAGTATTTT. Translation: CASSFVIPDTQYF.

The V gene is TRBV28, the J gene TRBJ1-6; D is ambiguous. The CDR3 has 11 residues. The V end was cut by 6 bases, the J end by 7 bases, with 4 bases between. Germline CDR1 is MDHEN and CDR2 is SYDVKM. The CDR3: CASRMNSPLHF. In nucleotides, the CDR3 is TGTGCCAGCAGGATGAATTCACCCCTCCACTTT.

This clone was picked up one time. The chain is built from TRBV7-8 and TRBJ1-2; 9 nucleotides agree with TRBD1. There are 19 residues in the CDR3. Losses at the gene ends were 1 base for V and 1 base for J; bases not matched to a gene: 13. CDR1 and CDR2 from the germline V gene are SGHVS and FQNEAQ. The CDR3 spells CASSLGYRGQGKNNYGYTF. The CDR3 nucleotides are TGTGCCAGCAGCTTAGGATATCGTGGACAGGGGAAAAATAACTATGGCTACACCTTC.

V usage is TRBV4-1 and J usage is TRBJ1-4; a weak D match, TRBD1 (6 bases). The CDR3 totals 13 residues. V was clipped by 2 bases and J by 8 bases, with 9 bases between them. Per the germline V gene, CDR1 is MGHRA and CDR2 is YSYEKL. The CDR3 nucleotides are TGCGCCAGCAGCCAATGGAGGGGGGAAAAACTGTTTTTT. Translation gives CASSQWRGEKLFF.

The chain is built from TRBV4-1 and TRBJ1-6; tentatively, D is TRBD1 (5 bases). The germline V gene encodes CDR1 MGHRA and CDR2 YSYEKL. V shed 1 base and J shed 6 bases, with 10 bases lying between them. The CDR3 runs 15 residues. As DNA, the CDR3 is TGCGCCAGCAGCCAAGGGGGCGCCGGTAATTCACCCCTCCACTTT. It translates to CASSQGGAGNSPLHF.

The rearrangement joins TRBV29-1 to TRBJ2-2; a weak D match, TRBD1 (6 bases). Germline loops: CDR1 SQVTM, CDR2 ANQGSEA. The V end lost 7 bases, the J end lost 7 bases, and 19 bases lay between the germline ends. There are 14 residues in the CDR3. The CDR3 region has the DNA TGCAGCGCATGGGCTGGGGGCTCGGGCGGGGAGCTGTTTTTT. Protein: CSAWAGGSGGELFF.

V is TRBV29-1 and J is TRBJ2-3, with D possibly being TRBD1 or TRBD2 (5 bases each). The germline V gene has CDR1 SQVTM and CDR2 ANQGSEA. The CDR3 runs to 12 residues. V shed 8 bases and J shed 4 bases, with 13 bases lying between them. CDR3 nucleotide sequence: TGCAGCACCCGTGAGGGGCCAGATACGCAGTATTTT. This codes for CSTREGPDTQYF.

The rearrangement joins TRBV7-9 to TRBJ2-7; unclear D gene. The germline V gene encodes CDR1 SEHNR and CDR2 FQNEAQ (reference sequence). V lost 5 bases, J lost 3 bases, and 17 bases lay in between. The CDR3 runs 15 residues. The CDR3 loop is CASSPLVSRGYEQYV. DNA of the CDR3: TGTGCCAGCAGCCCCCTAGTTAGCCGAGGCTACGAGCAGTACGTC.

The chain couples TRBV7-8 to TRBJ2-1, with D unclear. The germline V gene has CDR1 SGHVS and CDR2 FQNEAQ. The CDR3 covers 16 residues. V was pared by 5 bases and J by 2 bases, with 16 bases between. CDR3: CASSPRPGSAYNEQFF. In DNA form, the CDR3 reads TGTGCCAGCAGCCCGCGACCCGGCAGTGCCTACAATGAGCAGTTCTTC.

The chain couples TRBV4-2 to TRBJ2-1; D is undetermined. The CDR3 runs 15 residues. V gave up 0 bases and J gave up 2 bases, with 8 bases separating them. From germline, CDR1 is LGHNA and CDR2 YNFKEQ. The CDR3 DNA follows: TGTGCCAGCAGCCAAGATAAGCTAGCCTACAATGAGCAGTTCTTC. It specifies CASSQDKLAYNEQFF.